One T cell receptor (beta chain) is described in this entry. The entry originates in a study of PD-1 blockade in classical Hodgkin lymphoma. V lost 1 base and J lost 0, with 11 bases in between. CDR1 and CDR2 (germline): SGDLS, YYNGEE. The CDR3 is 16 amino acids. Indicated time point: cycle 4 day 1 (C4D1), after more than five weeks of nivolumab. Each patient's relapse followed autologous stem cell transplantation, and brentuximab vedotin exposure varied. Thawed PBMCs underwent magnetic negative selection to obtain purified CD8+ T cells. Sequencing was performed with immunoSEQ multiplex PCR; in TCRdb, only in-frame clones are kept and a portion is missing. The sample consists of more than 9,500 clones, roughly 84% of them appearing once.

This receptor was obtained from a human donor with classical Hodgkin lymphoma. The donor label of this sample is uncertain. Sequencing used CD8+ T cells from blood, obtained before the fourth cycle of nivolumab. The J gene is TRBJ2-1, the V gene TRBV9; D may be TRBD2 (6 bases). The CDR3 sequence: CASSVRDLSSYNEQFF. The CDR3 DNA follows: TGTGCCAGCAGCGTAAGGGACTTGAGCTCCTACAATGAGCAGTTCTTC.